One TCR beta chain is described in this entry. The method was immunoSEQ multiplex PCR; TCRdb's version includes in-frame clones alone and lacks a portion of them. The sample consists of about 80,000 clones, approximately 92% of them appearing once. Germline-derived CDR1 and CDR2 are GTSNPN and SVGIG (reference sequence). The CDR3 extends over 14 amino acids. V dropped 0 bases and J dropped 3 bases, with 9 bases sitting between them. The sample comes from a study of OX40 agonist ivuxolimab in advanced cancers. Study details: The treatment was a fully human IgG2 OX40 agonist, ivuxolimab. Patients were dosed intravenously with ivuxolimab at 0.01 to 10 mg/kg every 2 weeks.

This TCR came from an adult with an advanced solid tumor such as melanoma, head and neck, liver or kidney cancer. This chain joins TRBV30 and TRBJ1-5; tentatively, D is TRBD1 (6 bases). The sequencing used CD4+ or CD8+ T cells sorted from blood, collected in a trial of the OX40 agonist ivuxolimab. The CDR3 protein is CAWSVGGVNQPQHF. CDR3 nucleotides: TGTGCCTGGAGTGTAGGGGGGGTCAATCAGCCCCAGCATTTT.